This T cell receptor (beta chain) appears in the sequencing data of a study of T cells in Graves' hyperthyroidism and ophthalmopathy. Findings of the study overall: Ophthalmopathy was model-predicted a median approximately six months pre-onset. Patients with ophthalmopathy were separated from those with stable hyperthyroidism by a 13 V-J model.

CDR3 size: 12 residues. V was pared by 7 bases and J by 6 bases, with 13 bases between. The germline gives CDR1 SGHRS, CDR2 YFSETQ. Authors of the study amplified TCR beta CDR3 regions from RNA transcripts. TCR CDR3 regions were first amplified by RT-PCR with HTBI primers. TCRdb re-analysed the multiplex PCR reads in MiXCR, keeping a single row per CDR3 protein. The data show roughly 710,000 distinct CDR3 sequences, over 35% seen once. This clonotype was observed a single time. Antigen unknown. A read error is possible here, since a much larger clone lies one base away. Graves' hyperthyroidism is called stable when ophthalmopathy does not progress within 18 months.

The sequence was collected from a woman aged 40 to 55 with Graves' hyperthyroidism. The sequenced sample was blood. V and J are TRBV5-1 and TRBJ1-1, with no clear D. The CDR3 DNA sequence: TGCGCCAGCGGCTGGATCGGTGCTGAAGCTTTCTTT. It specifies CASGWIGAEAFF.